These T cell receptor beta chains were read from a single sample in a study of blood T cell repertoires in COVID-19. Libraries were prepared by immunoSEQ multiplex PCR; TCRdb keeps only in-frame clonotypes and omits some of them. The sample comprises about 35,000 clones, more than 75% of which are singletons, and about 42% rests with the top ten. Material: peripheral blood. The receptors here all came from a man older than 75 with active or convalescent COVID-19. Each CDR3 is given with its conserved first and last residue. D genes are given only for firm matches. Clone size appears in some rows only: once, few, many, or a class for an expanded clone.

CASSQGGTGGGKLFF TGTGCCAGCAGCCAAGGCGGGACAGGGGGAGGAAAACTGTTTTTT TRBJ1-4 TRBD1 TRBV3-1/TRBV3-2 .
CASSWGLQPQHF TGTGCCAGCAGCTGGGGGCTTCAGCCCCAGCATTTT TRBJ1-5 . TRBV5-8 few
CASRFYSNQPQHF TGTGCCAGTAGATTCTATAGCAATCAGCCCCAGCATTTT TRBJ1-5 . TRBV19 .
CASGPGQGNSPLHF TGTGCTAGTGGACCGGGACAGGGGAATTCACCCCTCCACTTT TRBJ1-6 TRBD1 TRBV12-5 medium-sized
CAWGAMRQETQYF TGTGCCTGGGGGGCCATGCGGCAAGAGACCCAGTACTTC TRBJ2-5 . TRBV30 .
CASGSESPGLHRTDTQYF TGTGCTAGTGGTTCAGAATCTCCGGGACTTCACCGCACAGATACGCAGTATTTT TRBJ2-3 . TRBV12-5 .
CASSLAHPGTEAFF TGTGCCAGCAGCTTAGCGCACCCGGGGACTGAAGCTTTCTTT TRBJ1-1 . TRBV7-9 .
CASSLGTDKPLTEAFF TGTGCCAGCAGCCTAGGGACAGACAAGCCTCTCACTGAAGCTTTCTTT TRBJ1-1 TRBD1 TRBV7-8 once
CASSLGAGQGNSPLHF TGTGCCAGCTCACTTGGGGCAGGACAGGGAAATTCACCCCTCCACTTT TRBJ1-6 TRBD1 TRBV18 .
CASGGDITAGANVLTF TGTGCCAGCGGGGGGGACATTACCGCTGGGGCCAACGTCCTGACTTTC TRBJ2-6 . TRBV6-4 .
CASSLAAGQGYSPLHF TGTGCCAGCAGCTTAGCGGCGGGACAGGGATACTCACCCCTCCACTTT TRBJ1-6 TRBD1 TRBV7-9 few
CATRDLSRSEAFF TGTGCCACCCGGGACTTATCCCGGAGTGAAGCTTTCTTT TRBJ1-1 . TRBV28 .
CASSPPGQGGETQYF TGTGCCAGCTCACCACCCGGCCAGGGGGGAGAGACCCAGTACTTC TRBJ2-5 . TRBV18 .
CASSQVLDIRGDTQYF TGTGCCAGCAGCCAAGTTCTGGACATTCGGGGGGATACGCAGTATTTT TRBJ2-3 . TRBV3-1/TRBV3-2 .
CASSQGSQGASYEQYF TGTGCCAGCAGCCAGGGCAGCCAGGGGGCCAGCTACGAGCAGTACTTC TRBJ2-7 TRBD1 TRBV11-3 .
CASSPLAGGTYNEQFF TGTGCCAGTAGTCCCCTAGCGGGAGGGACCTACAATGAGCAGTTCTTC TRBJ2-1 TRBD2 TRBV19 .
CSASDVAGLTDTQYF TGCAGTGCTAGTGACGTAGCGGGACTCACAGATACGCAGTATTTT TRBJ2-3 TRBD2 TRBV20-1 .
CASSHQTGPYGYTF TGTGCCAGCAGTCACCAGACAGGCCCCTATGGCTACACCTTC TRBJ1-2 . TRBV5-4 .
CASSGGGGLAGGRGYNEQFF TGTGCCAGCAGCGGCGGGGGGGGACTAGCGGGAGGTCGTGGCTACAATGAGCAGTTCTTC TRBJ2-1 TRBD2 TRBV9 .
CASRTGLNTGELFF TGTGCCAGCAGGACGGGACTAAACACCGGGGAGCTGTTTTTT TRBJ2-2 TRBD2 TRBV6-5 .
CASSTRTGDNYGYTF TGTGCCAGCAGCACCCGGACAGGGGACAACTATGGCTACACCTTC TRBJ1-2 TRBD1 TRBV7-9 .
CASSWGTGGVRETQYF TGTGCCAGCAGCTGGGGGACAGGGGGCGTTCGGGAGACCCAGTACTTC TRBJ2-5 TRBD1 TRBV11-2 few
CASSPDPRSNQPQHF TGCGCCAGCAGCCCCGACCCCAGGAGCAATCAGCCCCAGCATTTT TRBJ1-5 . TRBV5-1 few
CASSFGEDYTGELFF TGTGCCAGCAGCTTCGGGGAGGATTACACCGGGGAGCTGTTTTTT TRBJ2-2 . TRBV7-3 once
CAAGTGTNINTF TGTGCCGCGGGCACAGGGACGAATATAAACACCTTC TRBJ1-2 . TRBV27 .
CASSSPSGRAWSYEQYF TGTGCCAGCAGCTCGCCTAGCGGGAGGGCCTGGTCCTACGAGCAGTACTTC TRBJ2-7 TRBD2 TRBV7-8 .
CATSDGSGTTGGYNEQFF TGTGCCACCAGTGACGGATCCGGGACAACGGGGGGTTACAATGAGCAGTTCTTC TRBJ2-1 . TRBV24-1 .
CASSVPSGLAGTDTQYF TGTGCCAGCAGTGTACCTTCCGGACTAGCGGGAACAGATACGCAGTATTTT TRBJ2-3 TRBD2 TRBV28 .
CASSVGLAGVTGELFF TGTGCCAGCAGCGTGGGACTAGCGGGAGTTACCGGGGAGCTGTTTTTT TRBJ2-2 TRBD2 TRBV9 .
CATSTPTGTSSGANVLTF TGTGCCACCAGCACACCGACAGGGACCTCCTCTGGGGCCAACGTCCTGACTTTC TRBJ2-6 TRBD1 TRBV15 .
CASSLAGPYEQYF TGTGCCAGCAGCTTAGCAGGGCCCTACGAGCAGTACTTC TRBJ2-7 . TRBV11-2 .
CAFPRRQGKDGYDEKLFF TGTGCCTTTCCGAGGAGACAGGGGAAGGATGGTTATGATGAAAAACTGTTTTTT TRBJ1-4 TRBD1 TRBV19 .
CASSLMGRDTEAFF TGTGCCAGCAGTCTGATGGGCAGGGACACTGAAGCTTTCTTT TRBJ1-1 . TRBV28 .
CASSKLAGGTDTQYF TGTGCCAGCTCAAAGTTAGCGGGAGGAACAGATACGCAGTATTTT TRBJ2-3 TRBD2 TRBV18 .